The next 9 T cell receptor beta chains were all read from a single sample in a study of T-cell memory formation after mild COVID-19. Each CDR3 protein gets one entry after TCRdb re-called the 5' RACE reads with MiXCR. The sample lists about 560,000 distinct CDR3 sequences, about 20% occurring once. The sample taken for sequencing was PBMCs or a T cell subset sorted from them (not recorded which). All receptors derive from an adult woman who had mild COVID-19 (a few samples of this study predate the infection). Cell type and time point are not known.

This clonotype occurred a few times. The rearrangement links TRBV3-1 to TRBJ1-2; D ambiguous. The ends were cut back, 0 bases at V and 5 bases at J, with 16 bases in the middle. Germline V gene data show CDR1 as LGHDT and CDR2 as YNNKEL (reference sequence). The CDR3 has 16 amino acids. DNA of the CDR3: TGTGCCAGCAGCCAAGATTTATTTTCGGGCGGTTATGGCTACACCTTC. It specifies CASSQDLFSGGYGYTF. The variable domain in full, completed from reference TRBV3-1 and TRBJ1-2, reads DTAVSQTPKYLVTQMGNDKSIKCEQNLGHDTMYWYKQDSKKFLKIMFSYNNKELIINETVPNRFSPKSPDKAHLNLHINSLELGDSAVYFCASSQDLFSGGYGYTFGSGTRLTVV.

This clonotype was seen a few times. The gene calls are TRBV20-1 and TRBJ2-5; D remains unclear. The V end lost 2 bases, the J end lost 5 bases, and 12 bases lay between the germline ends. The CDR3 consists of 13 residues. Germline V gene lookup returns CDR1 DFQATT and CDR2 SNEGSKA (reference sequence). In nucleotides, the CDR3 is TGCAGTGCTAGATTCCGGGCCGGGGAGACCCAGTACTTC. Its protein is CSARFRAGETQYF.

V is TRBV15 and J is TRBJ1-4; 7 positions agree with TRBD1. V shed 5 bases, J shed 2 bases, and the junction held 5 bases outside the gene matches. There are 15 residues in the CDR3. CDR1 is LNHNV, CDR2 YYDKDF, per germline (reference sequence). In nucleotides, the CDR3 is TGTGCCACCAGCGTACAGGGGCGGACTAATGAAAAACTGTTTTTT. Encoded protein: CATSVQGRTNEKLFF. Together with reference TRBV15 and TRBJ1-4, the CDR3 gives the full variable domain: DAMVIQNPRYQVTQFGKPVTLSCSQTLNHNVMYWYQQKSSQAPKLLFHYYDKDFNNEADTPDNFQSRRPNTSFCFLDIRSPGLGDTAMYLCATSVQGRTNEKLFFGSGTQLSVL.

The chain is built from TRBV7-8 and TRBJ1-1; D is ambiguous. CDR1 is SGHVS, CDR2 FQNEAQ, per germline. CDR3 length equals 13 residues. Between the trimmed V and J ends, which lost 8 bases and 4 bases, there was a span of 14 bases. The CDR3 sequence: CASATPPITEAFF. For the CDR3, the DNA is TGTGCCAGCGCTACTCCCCCAATCACTGAAGCTTTCTTT. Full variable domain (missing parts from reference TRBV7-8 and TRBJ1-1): GAGVSQSPRYKVAKRGQDVALRCDPISGHVSLFWYQQALGQGPEFLTYFQNEAQLDKSGLPSDRFFAERPEGSVSTLKIQRTQQEDSAVYLCASATPPITEAFFGQGTRLTVV.

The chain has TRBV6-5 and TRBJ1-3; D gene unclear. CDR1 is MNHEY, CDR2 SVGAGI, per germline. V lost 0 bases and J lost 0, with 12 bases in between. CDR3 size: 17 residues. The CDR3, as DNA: TGTGCCAGCAGTTACTCAGCCCAATGGGGCTCTGGAAACACCATATATTTT. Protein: CASSYSAQWGSGNTIYF.

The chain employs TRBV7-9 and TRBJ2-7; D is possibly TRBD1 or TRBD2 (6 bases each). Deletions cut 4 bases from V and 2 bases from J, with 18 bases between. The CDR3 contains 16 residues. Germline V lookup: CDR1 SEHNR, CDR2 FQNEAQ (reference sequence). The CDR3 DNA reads TGTGCCAGCAGCTCTGGAGGGGGGTTCCAAGCCTACGAGCAGTACTTC. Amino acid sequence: CASSSGGGFQAYEQYF.

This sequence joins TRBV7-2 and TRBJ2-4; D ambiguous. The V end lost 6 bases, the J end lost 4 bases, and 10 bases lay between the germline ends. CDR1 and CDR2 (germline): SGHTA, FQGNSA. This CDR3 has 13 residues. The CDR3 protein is CASSSARKNIQYF. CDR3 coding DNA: TGTGCCAGCAGTTCTGCGAGGAAAAACATTCAGTACTTC. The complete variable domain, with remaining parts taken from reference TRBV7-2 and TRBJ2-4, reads GAGVSQSPSNKVTEKGKDVELRCDPISGHTALYWYRQSLGQGLEFLIYFQGNSAPDKSGLPSDRFSAERTGGSVSTLTIQRTQQEDSAVYLCASSSARKNIQYFGAGTRLSVL.

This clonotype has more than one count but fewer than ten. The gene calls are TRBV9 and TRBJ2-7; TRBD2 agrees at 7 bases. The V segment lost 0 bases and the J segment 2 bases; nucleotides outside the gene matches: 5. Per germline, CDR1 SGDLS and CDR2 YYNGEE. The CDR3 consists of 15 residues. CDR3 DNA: TGTGCCAGCAGCGTAGAAGCGGGGATGACCTACGAGCAGTACTTC. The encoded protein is CASSVEAGMTYEQYF.

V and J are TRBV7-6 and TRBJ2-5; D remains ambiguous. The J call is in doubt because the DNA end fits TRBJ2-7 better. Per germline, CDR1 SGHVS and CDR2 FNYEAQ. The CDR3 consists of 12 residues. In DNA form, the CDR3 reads TGTGCCAGCAGCTCCCCGGCTGGCGAGCAGTACTTC. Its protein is CASSSPAGEQYF.